A selection of T cell receptor beta chains follows, all from one sample in a study of T cell repertoires in cytomegalovirus infection. MiXCR was run by TCRdb on the reads, yielding one entry per CDR3 protein. The data contain around 230,000 distinct CDR3 sequences, approximately 7% of them singletons. The sequencing input was PBMCs. All receptors come from a human donor in good health (CMV status not recorded). Some clones in this sample may be carry-over from other donors' samples. The CDR3 runs from the conserved cysteine through the conserved F or W. Each record gives: CDR3 protein, CDR3 length, J gene, V gene.

CDR3aa: CASSLETVDYGYTF
len: 14
j_gene: TRBJ1-2
v_gene: TRBV28

CDR3aa: CASSSAQGVNQPQHF
len: 15
j_gene: TRBJ1-5
v_gene: TRBV11-3

CDR3aa: CSATPGTGGSETQYF
len: 15
j_gene: TRBJ2-5
v_gene: TRBV20-1

CDR3aa: CASSFGTLALRATNEKLFF
len: 19
j_gene: TRBJ1-4
v_gene: TRBV11-3

CDR3aa: CASPWGTGGDTF
len: 12
j_gene: TRBJ1-2
v_gene: TRBV28

CDR3aa: CASSLESRVPYNEQFF
len: 16
j_gene: TRBJ2-1
v_gene: TRBV7-9

CDR3aa: CASSQAMGTGEPGYTF
len: 16
j_gene: TRBJ1-2
v_gene: TRBV4-2

CDR3aa: CASSSLPNEAFF
len: 12
j_gene: TRBJ1-1
v_gene: TRBV7-9

CDR3aa: CASTFRSTDGYTF
len: 13
j_gene: TRBJ1-2
v_gene: TRBV2

CDR3aa: CASSSLLQGGSTF
len: 13
j_gene: TRBJ1-2
v_gene: TRBV7-9

CDR3aa: CAISGGEGRSSTDTQYF
len: 17
j_gene: TRBJ2-3
v_gene: TRBV10-3

CDR3aa: CASSIWVGDYNSPLHF
len: 16
j_gene: TRBJ1-6
v_gene: TRBV12-3/TRBV12-4

CDR3aa: CASSPISYNEQFF
len: 13
j_gene: TRBJ2-1
v_gene: TRBV19

CDR3aa: CASRGTPTGELFF
len: 13
j_gene: TRBJ2-2
v_gene: TRBV3-1

CDR3aa: CASSLEVGADGYTF
len: 14
j_gene: TRBJ1-2
v_gene: TRBV7-9

CDR3aa: CASSQDTTQETQYF
len: 14
j_gene: TRBJ2-5
v_gene: TRBV4-1

CDR3aa: CASSLEGQLGYTF
len: 13
j_gene: TRBJ1-2
v_gene: TRBV7-2

CDR3aa: CASSTANYGYTF
len: 12
j_gene: TRBJ1-2
v_gene: TRBV7-2

CDR3aa: CASSLSTRGLHEQFF
len: 15
j_gene: TRBJ2-1
v_gene: TRBV7-8

CDR3aa: CASSFREVNYGYTF
len: 14
j_gene: TRBJ1-2
v_gene: TRBV7-2

CDR3aa: CASSFRGQGARELFF
len: 15
j_gene: TRBJ2-2
v_gene: TRBV7-9

CDR3aa: CASSRSGNTEAFF
len: 13
j_gene: TRBJ1-1
v_gene: TRBV14

CDR3aa: CASSLALQTQYF
len: 12
j_gene: TRBJ2-5
v_gene: TRBV7-2

CDR3aa: CSARDSTGRGSNQPQHF
len: 17
j_gene: TRBJ1-5
v_gene: TRBV20-1

CDR3aa: CASSPPVGETQYF
len: 13
j_gene: TRBJ2-5
v_gene: TRBV12-3/TRBV12-4

CDR3aa: CASSLAQGQYNEQFF
len: 15
j_gene: TRBJ2-1
v_gene: TRBV5-4

CDR3aa: CASRAGGPTGELFF
len: 14
j_gene: TRBJ2-2
v_gene: TRBV7-2

CDR3aa: CSVLAGEETQYF
len: 12
j_gene: TRBJ2-5
v_gene: TRBV29-1

CDR3aa: CASSEGQGGRMQYF
len: 14
j_gene: TRBJ2-3
v_gene: TRBV5-1

CDR3aa: CASSLGSGGLNEQYF
len: 15
j_gene: TRBJ2-7
v_gene: TRBV13

CDR3aa: CASSLYGGVKNTEAFF
len: 16
j_gene: TRBJ1-1
v_gene: TRBV7-2

CDR3aa: CSARKRTGAGNTIYF
len: 15
j_gene: TRBJ1-3
v_gene: TRBV20-1

CDR3aa: CASSEADRGYTF
len: 12
j_gene: TRBJ1-2
v_gene: TRBV6-1

CDR3aa: CASSQASSPLKGQPQHF
len: 17
j_gene: TRBJ1-5
v_gene: TRBV4-1

CDR3aa: CASSFRQGVRGEKLFF
len: 16
j_gene: TRBJ1-4
v_gene: TRBV7-2

CDR3aa: CASSLAVGLTDTQYF
len: 15
j_gene: TRBJ2-3
v_gene: TRBV7-2

CDR3aa: CSARHPSVGELFF
len: 13
j_gene: TRBJ2-2
v_gene: TRBV20-1

CDR3aa: CASYSIGTGTGELFF
len: 15
j_gene: TRBJ2-2
v_gene: TRBV28

CDR3aa: CASSSGQGGETQYF
len: 14
j_gene: TRBJ2-5
v_gene: TRBV28

CDR3aa: CASSLISLGANVLTF
len: 15
j_gene: TRBJ2-6
v_gene: TRBV28

CDR3aa: CASSPGSPNTEAFF
len: 14
j_gene: TRBJ1-1
v_gene: TRBV7-2

CDR3aa: CASSFRATTEAFF
len: 13
j_gene: TRBJ1-1
v_gene: TRBV7-2

CDR3aa: CSVVSGPSTDTQYF
len: 14
j_gene: TRBJ2-3
v_gene: TRBV29-1

CDR3aa: CASSPISGWTEAFF
len: 14
j_gene: TRBJ1-1
v_gene: TRBV14